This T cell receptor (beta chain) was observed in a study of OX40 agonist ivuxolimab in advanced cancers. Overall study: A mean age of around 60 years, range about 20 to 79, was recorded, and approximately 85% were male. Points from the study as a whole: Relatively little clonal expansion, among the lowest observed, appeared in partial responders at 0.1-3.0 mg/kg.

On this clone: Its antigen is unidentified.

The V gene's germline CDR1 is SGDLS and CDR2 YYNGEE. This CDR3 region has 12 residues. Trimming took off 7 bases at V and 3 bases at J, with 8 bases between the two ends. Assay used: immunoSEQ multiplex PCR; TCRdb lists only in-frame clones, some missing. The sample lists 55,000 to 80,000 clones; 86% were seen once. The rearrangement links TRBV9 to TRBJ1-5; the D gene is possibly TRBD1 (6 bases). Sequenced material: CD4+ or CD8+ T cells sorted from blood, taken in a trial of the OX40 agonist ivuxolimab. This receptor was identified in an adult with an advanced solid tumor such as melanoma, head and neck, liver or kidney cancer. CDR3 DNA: TGTGCCAGCGGACAGAACAATCAGCCCCAGCATTTT. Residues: CASGQNNQPQHF.